This passage covers 23 T cell receptor beta chains from one sample sequenced in a study of OX40 agonist ivuxolimab in advanced cancers. Measured with immunoSEQ multiplex PCR; TCRdb has only the in-frame clones, and not every one. Among about 73,000 clones, around nine tenths were seen once, and the ten largest hold less than 0.55%. This specimen consisted of CD4+ or CD8+ T cells sorted from blood, obtained in a trial of the OX40 agonist ivuxolimab. These receptors were collected from an adult with an advanced solid tumor such as melanoma, head and neck, liver or kidney cancer.

The chain carries TRBV4-2 and TRBJ2-7; TRBD2 agrees at 12 bases. Germline CDR1 is LGHNA and CDR2 is YNFKEQ. The CDR3 totals 15 residues. Trimming took 3 bases from V and 3 from J; bases not matched to a gene: 3. CDR3 in amino acids: CASSQTSGSDYEQYF. CDR3 DNA: TGTGCCAGCAGCCAGACTAGCGGGAGCGACTACGAGCAGTACTTC.

The chain recombines TRBV7-9 with TRBJ1-5, with 9 nucleotides matching TRBD1. Per the germline V gene, CDR1 is SEHNR and CDR2 is FQNEAQ (reference sequence). The CDR3 contains 15 residues. The V and J ends lost 0 bases and 4 bases, in that order; junction bases with no gene match: 1. CDR3 sequence (DNA): TGTGCCAGCAGCTTAGCTGGGACAGGGAATCAGCCCCAGCATTTT. Its protein product is CASSLAGTGNQPQHF.

The J gene is TRBJ2-7, the V gene TRBV30; D may be TRBD1 (5 bases). The V gene lost 2 bases and the J gene lost 5 bases, with 10 bases spanning the gap. The CDR3 has 12 amino acids. Germline CDR1 is GTSNPN and CDR2 is SVGIG (reference sequence). CDR3 in amino acids: CAWSRGAHEQYF. The CDR3, as DNA: TGTGCCTGGAGTAGGGGTGCCCACGAGCAGTACTTC.

The chain carries TRBV27 and TRBJ1-5; TRBD1 aligns across 9 bases. Germline CDR1 reads MNHEY; CDR2 reads SMNVEV (reference sequence). The CDR3 extends over 17 amino acids. Trimming at V came to 5 bases and at J to 2 bases, leaving 10 bases not matched to a gene. As DNA, the CDR3 is TGTGCCAGCAGTCCAGCTCTTCGGGACAGGGGCAATCAGCCCCAGCATTTT. Its translation is CASSPALRDRGNQPQHF.

The chain carries TRBV5-1 and TRBJ1-1; D not certain. Germline-derived CDR1 and CDR2 are SGHRS and YFSETQ. CDR3 length: 15 amino acids. V dropped 2 bases and J dropped 4 bases, with 15 bases sitting between them. CDR3 sequence: CASSLGLFTGTEAFF. CDR3 nucleotide sequence: TGCGCCAGCAGCTTAGGGCTTTTCACGGGCACTGAAGCTTTCTTT.

Written as DNA, the CDR3 is TGTGCCAGCAGGGCGTTTCCATCCACTGGAAACACCATATATTTT. This encodes CASRAFPSTGNTIYF. The chain links TRBV6-5 to TRBJ1-3; D is uncertain. The germline CDR1 and CDR2 sequences are MNHEY and SVGAGI. The CDR3 has 15 residues. V gave up 6 bases and J gave up 2 bases, with 14 bases separating them.

The rearrangement joins TRBV2 to TRBJ2-1; no definite D call. Trimming took 4 bases from V and 7 from J, leaving 14 bases between them. The CDR3 runs 14 residues. Germline CDR1 reads SNHLY; CDR2 reads FYNNEI. The chain's CDR3 is CASSAGPSGNEQFF. The CDR3 DNA follows: TGTGCCAGCAGTGCTGGACCCTCCGGTAATGAGCAGTTCTTC.

This clone was seen just once. The J gene is TRBJ1-1, the V gene TRBV10-1; D not resolved. The CDR3 length is 13 residues. Germline V gene lookup returns CDR1 WNHNN and CDR2 SYGVQD (reference sequence). Between the trimmed V and J ends, which lost 4 bases and 7 bases, there was a span of 13 bases. The CDR3 DNA follows: TGCGCCAGCAGTGCCCCAGGAGGTGGTGAAGCTTTCTTT. It specifies CASSAPGGGEAFF.

This chain links TRBV5-1 with TRBJ2-7; 10 bases match TRBD2. The CDR3 loop spans 15 amino acids. Germline V gene lookup returns CDR1 SGHRS and CDR2 YFSETQ. V lost 0 bases, J lost 3 bases, and 3 bases stayed unmatched. CDR3 loop: CASSLGASGSYEQYF. Here the CDR3 DNA reads TGCGCCAGCAGCTTGGGGGCTAGCGGGAGCTACGAGCAGTACTTC.

The genes are TRBV5-1 and TRBJ2-5; TRBD1 aligns across 9 bases. The V gene end was trimmed by 4 bases and the J gene end by 4 bases; junction bases not matched to a gene: 5. CDR1 and CDR2 from the germline V gene are SGHRS and YFSETQ. The CDR3 runs 14 residues. The CDR3 DNA sequence: TGCGCCAGCAGCGCAAGACAGGGGGGAGAGACCCAGTACTTC. Protein: CASSARQGGETQYF. Full variable domain (remainder filled in from reference TRBV5-1 and TRBJ2-5): KAGVTQTPRYLIKTRGQQVTLSCSPISGHRSVSWYQQTPGQGLQFLFEYFSETQRNKGNFPGRFSGRQFSNSRSEMNVSTLELGDSALYLCASSARQGGETQYFGPGTRLLVL.

CDR3 loop: CASSLGDRGTDTQYF. CDR3 DNA: TGCGCCAGCAGCTTGGGGGACAGGGGGACAGATACGCAGTATTTT. The chain recombines TRBV5-1 with TRBJ2-3, with 11 positions matching TRBD1. CDR3 size: 15 residues. V lost 0 bases, J lost 3 bases, and 0 bases stayed unmatched. Germline V gene sequence: CDR1 SGHRS, CDR2 YFSETQ.

This chain connects TRBV7-9 to TRBJ1-3; D gene uncertain. There are 13 residues in the CDR3. Trimming removed 1 base from V and 4 bases from J, with 5 bases in between. Germline V gene lookup returns CDR1 SEHNR and CDR2 FQNEAQ (reference sequence). CDR3 coding DNA: TGTGCCAGCAGCTTAGAAGCAGGAAACACCATATATTTT. The encoded protein is CASSLEAGNTIYF.

As to this clone: This specimen includes other DNA sequences encoding the same CDR3. V gene TRBV10-3 combines with J gene TRBJ2-1, with 14 bases aligning to TRBD2. The junction had 10 bases not matched to a gene; V was cut back by 6 bases and J by 9 bases. The germline CDR1 and CDR2 sequences are ENHRY and SYGVKD. The CDR3 contains 16 residues. The CDR3 DNA reads as TGTGCCATCAGGGGGACTAGCGGGAGTATAGGAGGTGAGCAGTTCTTC. Translation: CAIRGTSGSIGGEQFF.

The genes are TRBV29-1 and TRBJ2-2, with D perhaps TRBD1 (6 bases). This CDR3 has 18 amino acids. Germline assignment: CDR1 SQVTM and CDR2 ANQGSEA. Trimming took 7 bases from V and 1 from J, leaving 25 bases between them. CDR3 amino acids: CSASRQGSYHQNTGELFF. CDR3 nucleotides: TGCAGCGCCTCGAGGCAGGGGTCCTACCATCAGAACACCGGGGAGCTGTTTTTT.

This chain joins TRBV7-8 and TRBJ1-1; 8 bases fit TRBD1. CDR3 length: 15 residues. CDR1 is SGHVS and CDR2 is FQNEAQ in the germline V gene. The junction had 5 bases not matched to a gene; V was cut back by 1 base and J by 4 bases. The CDR3 loop is CASSLVLGQGTEAFF. For the CDR3, the DNA is TGTGCCAGCAGCTTAGTTCTCGGACAGGGCACTGAAGCTTTCTTT.

The rearrangement uses TRBV7-6 and TRBJ2-1; the D gene could be TRBD1 or TRBD2 (5 bases each). The germline V and J ends were trimmed by 5 bases and 12 bases, with 17 bases remaining between them. Looked up from germline, CDR1 is SGHVS and CDR2 is FNYEAQ. The CDR3 has 13 amino acids. The CDR3 DNA follows: TGTGCCAGCAGCCCTGGGACCCAGGTCCGGCAGTTCTTC. Translating gives CASSPGTQVRQFF.

The chain joins TRBV11-3 to TRBJ2-1, with D hard to call. In germline, CDR1 is SGHNT, CDR2 YENEEA. The ends were cut back, 2 bases at V and 0 bases at J, with 8 bases in the middle. The CDR3 consists of 15 residues. CDR3 DNA sequence: TGTGCCAGCAGCTTATTTAGCAACTCCTACAATGAGCAGTTCTTC. Protein product: CASSLFSNSYNEQFF.

The genes are TRBV6-5 and TRBJ2-1, with 9 bases that match TRBD2. Germline CDR1 is MNHEY and CDR2 is SVGAGI. This CDR3 spans 15 amino acids. The V gene end was trimmed by 7 bases and the J gene end by 8 bases; junction bases not matched to a gene: 12. The CDR3 spells CASIEAAGGHYEQFF. In nucleotides, the CDR3 is TGTGCCAGCATAGAGGCGGCGGGAGGGCACTATGAGCAGTTCTTC.

The chain has TRBV7-2 and TRBJ2-1; no firm D call. Germline CDR1 reads SGHTA; CDR2 reads FQGNSA. Trimming shortened V by 1 base and J by 0 bases, and 13 bases separated the two germline ends. The CDR3 sequence is 17 residues long. CDR3 region: CASSLVGAGSSYNEQFF. CDR3 in DNA: TGTGCCAGCAGCTTAGTAGGTGCTGGAAGCTCCTACAATGAGCAGTTCTTC. The whole variable domain, remainder taken from reference TRBV7-2 and TRBJ2-1, is GAGVSQSPSNKVTEKGKDVELRCDPISGHTALYWYRQSLGQGLEFLIYFQGNSAPDKSGLPSDRFSAERTGGSVSTLTIQRTQQEDSAVYLCASSLVGAGSSYNEQFFGPGTRLTVL.

The rearrangement joins TRBV25-1 to TRBJ1-3; perhaps TRBD1 as D (6 bases). Per the germline V gene, CDR1 is MGHDK and CDR2 is SYGVNS. The CDR3 length is 14 residues. Trimming cost V 10 bases and J 1 base, with 14 bases left between them. The CDR3: CATRGGASGNTIYF. The DNA for the CDR3 is TGTGCCACCCGGGGGGGGGCATCTGGAAACACCATATATTTT.

The V call is TRBV2, the J call TRBJ2-3; 7 bases match TRBD1. Germline lookup yields CDR1 SNHLY and CDR2 FYNNEI. This CDR3 comprises 14 residues. V lost 3 bases, J lost 1 base, and 1 base stayed unmatched. CDR3 region: CASSEGQRTDTQYF. The DNA of the CDR3 is TGTGCCAGCAGTGAGGGACAGCGCACAGATACGCAGTATTTT. Supplemented by reference TRBV2 and TRBJ2-3, the full variable domain reads EPEVTQTPSHQVTQMGQEVILRCVPISNHLYFYWYRQILGQKVEFLVSFYNNEISEKSEIFDDQFSVERPDGSNFTLKIRSTKLEDSAMYFCASSEGQRTDTQYFGPGTRLTVL.

This chain joins TRBV10-1 and TRBJ2-2, with unresolved D. With 0 bases removed from V and 4 bases from J, the gap between germline ends came to 12 bases. This CDR3 is built from 16 residues. The germline V gene has CDR1 WNHNN and CDR2 SYGVQD (reference sequence). The CDR3 coding sequence is TGCGCCAGCAGTGAGTCTGGGTCCTCGGGCACCGGGGAGCTGTTTTTT. It encodes CASSESGSSGTGELFF.

The chain employs TRBV5-6 and TRBJ2-5; 11 nucleotides match TRBD1. The ends lost 1 base at V and 5 bases at J; junction bases unmatched: 4. This CDR3 contains 15 residues. Per the germline V gene, CDR1 is SGHDT and CDR2 is YYEEEE. The CDR3 nucleotides are TGTGCCAGCAGCTTGTGGACAGGGGGCGGGGAGACCCAGTACTTC. This gives the protein CASSLWTGGGETQYF.